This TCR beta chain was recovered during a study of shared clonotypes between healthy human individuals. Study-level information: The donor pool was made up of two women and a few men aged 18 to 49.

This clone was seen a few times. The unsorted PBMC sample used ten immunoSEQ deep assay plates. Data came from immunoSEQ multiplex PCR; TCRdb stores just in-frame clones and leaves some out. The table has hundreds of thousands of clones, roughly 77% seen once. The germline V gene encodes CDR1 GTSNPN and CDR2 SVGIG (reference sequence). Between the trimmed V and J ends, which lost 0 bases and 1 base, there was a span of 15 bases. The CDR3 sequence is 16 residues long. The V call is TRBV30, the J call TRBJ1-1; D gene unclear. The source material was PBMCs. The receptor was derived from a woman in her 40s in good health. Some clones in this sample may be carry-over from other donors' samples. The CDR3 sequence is CAWSVTIQQRNTEAFF. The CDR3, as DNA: TGTGCCTGGAGTGTGACCATCCAACAAAGGAACACTGAAGCTTTCTTT. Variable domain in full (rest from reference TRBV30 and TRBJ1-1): SQTIHQWPATLVQPVGSPLSLECTVEGTSNPNLYWYRQAAGRGLQLLFYSVGIGQISSEVPQNLSASRPQDRQFILSSKKLLLSDSGFYLCAWSVTIQQRNTEAFFGQGTRLTVV.